A selection of T cell receptor beta chains follows, all from one sample in a study of cytomegalovirus exposure and HLA in healthy donors. Sequencing used immunoSEQ multiplex PCR; TCRdb keeps in-frame clones, though not all of them. This table lists around 160,000 clones. Sequencing was carried out using PBMCs. These receptors came from a woman in her forties or fifties in good health and CMV-seronegative. The CDR3 runs from the conserved cysteine through the conserved F or W. Each record gives: CDR3 DNA, CDR3 protein, D gene, V gene, J gene. A D gene is named only where the DNA matches it firmly.

cdr3_nt: TGTGCCGCCAGCAGTATTCCGGGACAGGGGGCAGATACGCAGTATTTT
cdr3_aa: CAASSIPGQGADTQYF
d_call: TRBD1
v_call: TRBV15
j_call: TRBJ2-3

cdr3_nt: TGTGCCAGCAGTTACCCCACCGGGATTACTAATGAAAAACTGTTTTTT
cdr3_aa: CASSYPTGITNEKLFF
d_call: .
v_call: TRBV6-6
j_call: TRBJ1-4

cdr3_nt: TGTGCCAGCAGTGTTTCCGGGACAGGGTCGCGCGAGCAGTACTTC
cdr3_aa: CASSVSGTGSREQYF
d_call: TRBD1
v_call: TRBV28
j_call: TRBJ2-7

cdr3_nt: TGCGCCAGCAGCTTACAGGTAACCCAAGAGACCCAGTACTTC
cdr3_aa: CASSLQVTQETQYF
d_call: .
v_call: TRBV5-1
j_call: TRBJ2-5

cdr3_nt: TGTGCCAGCAGCGCAGACAGGGACTCTGGGGCCAACGTCCTGACTTTC
cdr3_aa: CASSADRDSGANVLTF
d_call: TRBD1
v_call: TRBV9
j_call: TRBJ2-6

cdr3_nt: TGCGCCAGCAGCTCGACAGGGGGCAACTACAATGAGCAGTTCTTC
cdr3_aa: CASSSTGGNYNEQFF
d_call: TRBD1
v_call: TRBV5-1
j_call: TRBJ2-1

cdr3_nt: TGTGCCATCAAACCACCAGGGGTCTACGGCTACACCTTC
cdr3_aa: CAIKPPGVYGYTF
d_call: .
v_call: TRBV28
j_call: TRBJ1-2

cdr3_nt: TGTGCCAGCAGCCCAAAGGGGCGGGGGGTCGACGAGCAGTACTTC
cdr3_aa: CASSPKGRGVDEQYF
d_call: TRBD2
v_call: TRBV9
j_call: TRBJ2-7

cdr3_nt: TGCGCCAGCAGCTTGGAAGGGGGAGCTGGGGCCAACGTCCTGACTTTC
cdr3_aa: CASSLEGGAGANVLTF
d_call: .
v_call: TRBV5-1
j_call: TRBJ2-6

cdr3_nt: TGTGCCAGCAGGTTGACAGGGACCCACGAGCAGTACTTC
cdr3_aa: CASRLTGTHEQYF
d_call: TRBD1
v_call: TRBV7-2
j_call: TRBJ2-7

cdr3_nt: TGTGCCAGCAGCTTACAACCGGGGTACGAGCAGTACTTC
cdr3_aa: CASSLQPGYEQYF
d_call: .
v_call: TRBV7-3
j_call: TRBJ2-7

cdr3_nt: TGTGCCAGCTACGGGACTAGCGGGGGTGAGCAGTTCTTC
cdr3_aa: CASYGTSGGEQFF
d_call: TRBD2
v_call: TRBV6-1
j_call: TRBJ2-1

cdr3_nt: TGTGCCAGCAGCGGCCGCACCGGGACAGGGGGCTACGAGCAGTACTTC
cdr3_aa: CASSGRTGTGGYEQYF
d_call: TRBD1
v_call: TRBV9
j_call: TRBJ2-7

cdr3_nt: TGTGCCACCAGCCTACTAGCGGGACTATCGGGTAGAGATACGCAGTATTTT
cdr3_aa: CATSLLAGLSGRDTQYF
d_call: TRBD2
v_call: TRBV15
j_call: TRBJ2-3

cdr3_nt: TGCAGCGTTCGGAAGGGGGAGAACACTGAAGCTTTCTTT
cdr3_aa: CSVRKGENTEAFF
d_call: .
v_call: TRBV29-1
j_call: TRBJ1-1

cdr3_nt: TGTGCCAGTAGTAAGAGGACAGGTGAGGACTATGGCTACACCTTC
cdr3_aa: CASSKRTGEDYGYTF
d_call: TRBD1
v_call: TRBV19
j_call: TRBJ1-2

cdr3_nt: TGTGCCAGCAGTGGGGGGGCCTCGGGGTACAATGAGCAGTTCTTC
cdr3_aa: CASSGGASGYNEQFF
d_call: .
v_call: TRBV28
j_call: TRBJ2-1

cdr3_nt: TGTGCCAGTAGTATCGTTAAGACTAGTGGAGAGACCCAGTACTTC
cdr3_aa: CASSIVKTSGETQYF
d_call: .
v_call: TRBV19
j_call: TRBJ2-5

cdr3_nt: TGTGCCAGCAGCGAACAGGGGGCGGCAGGTGAGCAGTACTTC
cdr3_aa: CASSEQGAAGEQYF
d_call: TRBD1
v_call: TRBV7-2
j_call: TRBJ2-7

cdr3_nt: TGTGCCAGCAGCTCCGGAAAGGCGGGAAGGACTGAAGCTTTCTTT
cdr3_aa: CASSSGKAGRTEAFF
d_call: .
v_call: TRBV5-8
j_call: TRBJ1-1

cdr3_nt: TGTGCCAGCAGCTCCCCGACTAGCAGCAGCACAGATACGCAGTATTTT
cdr3_aa: CASSSPTSSSTDTQYF
d_call: TRBD2
v_call: TRBV13
j_call: TRBJ2-3

cdr3_nt: TGTGCCAGCAGTCTCCCCGGTCAGCCCCAGCATTTT
cdr3_aa: CASSLPGQPQHF
d_call: .
v_call: TRBV6-6
j_call: TRBJ1-5

cdr3_nt: TGTGCCAGCAGCCCAGGGACTGGGGCCAACGTCCTGACTTTC
cdr3_aa: CASSPGTGANVLTF
d_call: .
v_call: TRBV7-6
j_call: TRBJ2-6

cdr3_nt: TGTGCCAGCAGCTCCGGGACTAGCGGGGGGGCCGCCTACAATGAGCAGTTCTTC
cdr3_aa: CASSSGTSGGAAYNEQFF
d_call: TRBD2
v_call: TRBV11-2
j_call: TRBJ2-1